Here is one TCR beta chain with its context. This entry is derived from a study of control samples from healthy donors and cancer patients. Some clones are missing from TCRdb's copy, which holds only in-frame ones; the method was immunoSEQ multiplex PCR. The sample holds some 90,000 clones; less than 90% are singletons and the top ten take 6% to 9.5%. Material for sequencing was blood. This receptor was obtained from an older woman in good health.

CDR3: CASSIKQPNQPQHF. The CDR3, as DNA: TGTGCCAGTAGTATTAAACAGCCCAATCAGCCCCAGCATTTT. J is TRBJ1-5 and V is TRBV19; D uncertain. Germline V CDR1 and CDR2: LNHDA, SQIVND (reference sequence). Trimming left V 3 bases short and J 3 bases short, with 9 bases between. The CDR3 extends over 14 amino acids.